This TCR beta chain was obtained from a study of shared clonotypes between healthy human individuals. Background on the study: Researchers drew samples from a couple of women and a few men aged 18 to 49. CD8 memory received one plate per donor, CD8 naive two, CD4 memory three and CD4 naive three. General study findings and limits: Relative to memory subsets, naive subsets generally showed larger estimated richness.

TCRdb's copy holds only in-frame clones and misses some; the assay was immunoSEQ multiplex PCR. The repertoire consists of roughly 2 million clones, with 85% to 95% occurring once and the leading ten covering 0.1% to 0.15%. The CDR3 contains 14 residues. V gave up 5 bases and J gave up 3 bases, with 11 bases separating them. CDR1 is MDHEN, CDR2 SYDVKM, per germline. This clone is a singleton in its sample. The target antigen is unknown. The rearrangement links TRBV28 to TRBJ1-5; D ambiguous. This receptor was taken from a man aged 18 to 30 in good health. The sequenced material came from naive CD4+ T cells sorted from blood. The sample's subset: CD45RA+ positively selected. The CDR3 protein is CASSAIQINQPQHF. The CDR3, as DNA: TGTGCCAGCAGTGCTATACAAATCAATCAGCCCCAGCATTTT.